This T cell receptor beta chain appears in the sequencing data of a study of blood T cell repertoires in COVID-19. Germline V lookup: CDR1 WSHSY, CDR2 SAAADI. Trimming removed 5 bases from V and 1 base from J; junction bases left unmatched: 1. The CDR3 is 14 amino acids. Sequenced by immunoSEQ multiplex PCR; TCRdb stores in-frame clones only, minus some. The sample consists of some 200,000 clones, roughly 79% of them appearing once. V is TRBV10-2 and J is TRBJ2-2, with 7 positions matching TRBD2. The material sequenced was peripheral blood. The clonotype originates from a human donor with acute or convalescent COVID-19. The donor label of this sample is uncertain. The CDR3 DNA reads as TGCGCCAGCAGTTTAGCGGGGAACACCGGGGAGCTGTTTTTT. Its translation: CASSLAGNTGELFF.